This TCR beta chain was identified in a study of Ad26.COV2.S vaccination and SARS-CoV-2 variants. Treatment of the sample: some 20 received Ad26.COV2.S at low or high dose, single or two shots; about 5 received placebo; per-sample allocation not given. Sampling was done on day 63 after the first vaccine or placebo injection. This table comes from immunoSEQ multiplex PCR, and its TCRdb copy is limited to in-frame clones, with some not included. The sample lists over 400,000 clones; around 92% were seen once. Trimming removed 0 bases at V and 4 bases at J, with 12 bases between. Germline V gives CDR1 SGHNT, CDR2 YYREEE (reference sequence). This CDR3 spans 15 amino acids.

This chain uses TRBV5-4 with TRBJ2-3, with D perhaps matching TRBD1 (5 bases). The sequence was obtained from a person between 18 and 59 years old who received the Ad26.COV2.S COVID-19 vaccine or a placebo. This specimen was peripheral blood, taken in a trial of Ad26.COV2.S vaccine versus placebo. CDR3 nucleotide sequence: TGTGCCAGCAGCTTGGAGCAGGGTTTATCAGATACGCAGTATTTT. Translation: CASSLEQGLSDTQYF.